Listed here is a single TCR beta chain. Its specificity is unknown. This sample is drawn from a study of T-cell memory formation after mild COVID-19. About the research overall: TCR clustering was largely donor specific.

Study-level points and caveats: Pre-infection memory held some responding clones, suggesting pre-existing cross-reactive T cells responded. Among contracting clones, CD4+ were mainly CM/EM and CD8+ enriched in EMRA.

Germline lookup yields CDR1 LNHDA and CDR2 SQIVND (reference sequence). The CDR3 totals 12 residues. V lost 3 bases, J lost 9 bases, and 8 bases lay in between. Constant-segment-primed 5'RACE gave TCR alpha and TCR beta cDNA libraries with sample barcodes and UMIs. TCRdb used MiXCR to reprocess the 5' RACE reads, holding one entry per CDR3 protein. The sample lists 90,000 to 120,000 distinct CDR3 sequences, under 15% occurring once. The source of this sequence is a man between 18 and 29 years old who had mild COVID-19 (a few samples of this study predate the infection). Cell type and time point are not known. Sample: PBMCs or a T cell subset sorted from them (not recorded which). The gene calls are TRBV19 and TRBJ2-2; D gene unclear. CDR3 protein: CASSIPARELFF. The CDR3 region has the DNA TGTGCCAGTAGTATCCCGGCCAGGGAGCTGTTTTTT.